These T cell receptor beta chains were read from a single sample in a study of T cells of healthy individuals. TCRdb called the 5' RACE reads again in MiXCR, with one record for every CDR3 protein. The sample has around 53,000 distinct CDR3 sequences; roughly 14% are singletons. These receptors all come from a human donor in good health. Both conserved end residues are part of each CDR3. The D gene is left open where the match is weak. Only part of the rows carry a size: once, few, many, or a class if the clone is expanded.

>TRBJ1-2|TRBD1|TRBV29-1|-
TGCAGCGTTGAAGATCCCGACAGGGGAGGATATGGCTACACCTTC
CSVEDPDRGGYGYTF
>TRBJ2-1|TRBD2|TRBV6-6|many
TGTGCCAGCAGTTACGGCGGGGGGGCCGCTGAGCAGTTCTTC
CASSYGGGAAEQFF
>TRBJ1-2|TRBD1|TRBV7-2|-
TGTGCCAGCAGCTTCAGGGGGGCACATGGCGCACATGGCTACACCTTC
CASSFRGAHGAHGYTF
>TRBJ1-1|-|TRBV5-1|many
TGCGCCAGCAGCTTGGGTGCAGGGTGGGTAGTGAACACTGAAGCTTTCTTT
CASSLGAGWVVNTEAFF
>TRBJ2-5|TRBD1|TRBV4-1|few
TGCGCCAGCAGCCTTTTCCCCCAGGGACAGGGAGGAGAGACCCAGTACTTC
CASSLFPQGQGGETQYF
>TRBJ2-1|-|TRBV29-1|many
TGCAGCGTTGACGGAATTCACAATGAGCAGTTCTTC
CSVDGIHNEQFF
>TRBJ2-6|-|TRBV4-2|many
TGTGCCAGCAGCCAAGATCTGGAAACCGGGGCCAACGTCCTGACTTTC
CASSQDLETGANVLTF
>TRBJ1-5|-|TRBV5-1|many
TGCGCCAGCAGCCCGACAGAGAGTTATAGCAATCAGCCCCAGCATTTT
CASSPTESYSNQPQHF
>TRBJ2-3|-|TRBV20-1|-
TGCAGTGCACAGCGGGCTGGCACAGATACGCAGTATTTT
CSAQRAGTDTQYF
>TRBJ2-7|-|TRBV20-1|many
TGCAGTGCTCGTCTCTACGGACAGACCTACGAGCAGTACTTC
CSARLYGQTYEQYF
>TRBJ2-3|-|TRBV10-3|-
TGTGCCATCAGTTGGGGAGGGACATTTGAGAGCACAGATACGCAGTATTTT
CAISWGGTFESTDTQYF
>TRBJ2-5|-|TRBV20-1|many
TGCAGTGCTATACAATCTGTAGTTGTCGCGACCCAGTACTTC
CSAIQSVVVATQYF
>TRBJ2-7|TRBD1|TRBV4-3|many
TGCGCCAGCAGCCAGTTCGGACCCGGGACAGGCTCCTACGAGCAGTACTTC
CASSQFGPGTGSYEQYF
>TRBJ1-1|TRBD1|TRBV27|-
TGTGCCAGCAGTTTACAGGGGGCGCGGTCGAGTGAAGCTTTCTTT
CASSLQGARSSEAFF
>TRBJ1-5|-|TRBV10-2|few
TGCGCCAGCAGTAGAGCGAATCAGCCCCAGCATTTT
CASSRANQPQHF
>TRBJ2-2|-|TRBV7-9|few
TGTGCCAGCAGCCGACCCAACACCTTCGCGAACACCGGGGAGCTGTTTTTT
CASSRPNTFANTGELFF
>TRBJ2-1|-|TRBV7-2|-
TGTGCCAGCAGCTTAGGGGCGGACTACAATGAGCAGTTCTTC
CASSLGADYNEQFF
>TRBJ2-3|-|TRBV6-1|-
TGTGCCACCCTTGAAGGAACAGATACGCAGTATTTT
CATLEGTDTQYF
>TRBJ2-1|-|TRBV7-9|many
TGTGCCAGCAGCTTAAGTTGGGGAACATACAATGAGCAGTTCTTC
CASSLSWGTYNEQFF
>TRBJ2-7|TRBD2|TRBV11-1|-
TGTGCCAGCAGCCCCGGGACTAGCGCTTGGGAGCAGTACTTC
CASSPGTSAWEQYF
>TRBJ2-1|-|TRBV24-1|few
TGTGCCACCAGTGATTGGTGGGGAGGCGAGCAGTTCTTC
CATSDWWGGEQFF
>TRBJ2-5|-|TRBV6-2/TRBV6-3|-
TGTGCCAGCAGTTACAGGACGGCGGGGACCCAGTACTTC
CASSYRTAGTQYF
>TRBJ2-1|TRBD2|TRBV7-8|many
TGTGCCAGCAGCTTAGGGGAGACTAGCGGGGGATCTAATGAGCAGTTCTTC
CASSLGETSGGSNEQFF
>TRBJ1-2|-|TRBV5-1|few
TGCGCCAGCAGCCCCCAGCAGGGCGGAAGCTATGGCTACACCTTC
CASSPQQGGSYGYTF
>TRBJ2-7|TRBD1|TRBV30|-
TGTGCCTGGAGGTCCGGGACAGGTCGGAACGAGCAGTACTTC
CAWRSGTGRNEQYF
>TRBJ1-6|-|TRBV4-1|many
TGCGCCAGCAGCCAAGCCGACATGGGGTTCGTTCGTTCACCCCTCCACTTT
CASSQADMGFVRSPLHF